The rows below give T cell receptor beta chains drawn from one sample of a study of early T cells in non-severe SARS-CoV-2 infection. From the 5' RACE reads, TCRdb called clonotypes with MiXCR, one entry per CDR3 protein. The sample includes some 57,000 distinct CDR3 sequences, roughly 12% of them seen just once. The material sequenced was whole blood. All receptors come from an adult who was a healthcare worker with PCR-confirmed SARS-CoV-2 infection or an uninfected control (not recorded which). The CDR3 runs from the conserved cysteine through the conserved F or W. D genes are given only for firm matches. Only part of the rows carry a size: once, few, many, or a class if the clone is expanded.

TRBJ2-5 | TRBV7-7 | - | many | CASSLWGEATAQYF | TGTGCCAGCAGCTTATGGGGAGAAGCCACGGCCCAGTACTTC
TRBJ1-1 | TRBV24-1 | - | many | CATSDFGQGTGLRHSNTEAFF | TGTGCCACCAGTGATTTCGGGCAGGGCACGGGCTTGAGACACTCAAACACTGAAGCTTTCTTT
TRBJ2-6 | TRBV11-2 | TRBD1 | many | CASSLLSFGQGLSGANVLTF | TGTGCCAGCAGCCTTCTTAGCTTTGGACAGGGCCTCTCTGGGGCCAACGTCCTGACTTTC
TRBJ2-4 | TRBV15 | - | few | CATSRAGLAKNIQYF | TGTGCCACCAGCAGAGCAGGGCTAGCCAAAAACATTCAGTACTTC
TRBJ2-7 | TRBV6-2/TRBV6-3 | - | few | CASSSQGNEQYF | TGTGCCAGCAGTTCCCAGGGAAACGAGCAGTACTTC
TRBJ2-7 | TRBV12-3/TRBV12-4 | - | many | CASSYNMDTYEQYF | TGTGCCAGCAGTTACAATATGGACACCTACGAGCAGTACTTC
TRBJ2-1 | TRBV9 | - | - | CASSLTSSEQFF | TGTGCCAGCAGTCTAACTAGTTCTGAGCAGTTCTTC
TRBJ1-5 | TRBV2 | - | many | CAKQGYSNQPQHF | TGTGCCAAACAGGGTTATAGCAATCAGCCCCAGCATTTT
TRBJ1-2 | TRBV18 | - | few | CASSPLGTEPDYGYTF | TGTGCCAGCTCACCACTCGGGACGGAACCTGACTATGGCTACACCTTC
TRBJ1-5 | TRBV27 | - | - | CASSPPGWGANQPQHF | TGTGCCAGCAGTCCTCCGGGTTGGGGGGCCAATCAGCCCCAGCATTTT
TRBJ2-3 | TRBV10-3 | - | - | CAISESGRTTDTQYF | TGTGCCATCAGTGAGTCAGGGAGAACTACAGATACGCAGTATTTT
TRBJ2-5 | TRBV9 | - | few | CASSDRGGPQYF | TGTGCCAGCAGCGACCGTGGGGGTCCCCAGTACTTC
TRBJ2-4 | TRBV28 | TRBD2 | few | CASSIGLAGYQNIQYF | TGTGCCAGCAGTATAGGACTAGCGGGATATCAGAACATTCAGTACTTC
TRBJ2-4 | TRBV21-1 | - | few | CASSKALYGADIQYF | TGTGCCAGCAGCAAAGCCCTCTACGGTGCGGACATTCAGTACTTC
TRBJ1-5 | TRBV5-8 | - | few | CASSPAPSNQPQHF | TGTGCCAGCAGTCCGGCGCCCAGCAATCAGCCCCAGCATTTT
TRBJ2-2 | TRBV2 | - | few | CASSRELGTGELFF | TGTGCCAGCAGTCGGGAGCTCGGAACCGGGGAGCTGTTTTTT
TRBJ2-7 | TRBV3-1 | TRBD2 | many | CASSLRLAWQYEQYF | TGTGCCAGCAGCCTTCGACTAGCGTGGCAGTACGAGCAGTACTTC
TRBJ1-1 | TRBV7-9 | TRBD1 | few | CASRLLQGSTEAFF | TGTGCCAGCAGACTGCTACAGGGGTCCACTGAAGCTTTCTTT
TRBJ2-1 | TRBV11-3 | - | many | CASSLEGNSYNEQFF | TGTGCCAGCAGCTTAGAAGGGAACTCATACAATGAGCAGTTCTTC
TRBJ2-5 | TRBV29-1 | - | - | CSVEEQMARETQYF | TGCAGCGTTGAAGAACAAATGGCTAGAGAGACCCAGTACTTC
TRBJ1-1 | TRBV12-3/TRBV12-4 | - | many | CASSLGGPRSTEAFF | TGTGCCAGCAGTTTAGGTGGCCCCCGGAGCACTGAAGCTTTCTTT
TRBJ2-1 | TRBV5-4 | TRBD2 | many | CASSTGGGNNEQFF | TGTGCCAGCAGCACGGGAGGCGGAAACAATGAGCAGTTCTTC
TRBJ2-7 | TRBV28 | TRBD1 | - | CASSLRRTGAHEQYF | TGTGCCAGCAGTTTGCGCCGGACAGGGGCCCACGAGCAGTACTTC
TRBJ2-7 | TRBV2 | - | many | CASSVSQAVGEQYF | TGTGCCAGCAGTGTTAGCCAGGCGGTGGGCGAGCAGTACTTC
TRBJ2-3 | TRBV9 | - | few | CASSVEQTQGTQYF | TGTGCCAGCAGCGTAGAACAAACGCAGGGGACGCAGTATTTT
TRBJ2-7 | TRBV7-9 | TRBD2 | many | CASSSGLAGSWEQYF | TGTGCCAGCAGCTCAGGACTAGCGGGGTCCTGGGAGCAGTACTTC
TRBJ2-1 | TRBV27 | - | few | CASRSTGNNEQFF | TGTGCCAGCCGTTCAACAGGGAACAATGAGCAGTTCTTC
TRBJ2-7 | TRBV11-2 | TRBD1 | few | CASSLDPGQGALYEQYF | TGTGCCAGCAGCTTAGATCCCGGACAGGGGGCCCTCTACGAGCAGTACTTC
TRBJ1-4 | TRBV6-1 | - | - | CASSGSGRLTNEKLFF | TGTGCCAGCAGTGGAAGCGGACGGTTAACTAATGAAAAACTGTTTTTT
TRBJ1-1 | TRBV7-2 | - | many | CASSSGVDAFF | TGTGCCAGCAGCTCCGGGGTGGACGCTTTCTTT
TRBJ1-2 | TRBV28 | TRBD1 | many | CASSFIPGGGFYGYTF | TGTGCCAGCAGTTTTATTCCAGGGGGCGGTTTCTATGGCTACACCTTC
TRBJ1-5 | TRBV12-3/TRBV12-4 | - | many | CASSLLADQPQHF | TGTGCCAGCAGTTTACTAGCGGATCAGCCCCAGCATTTT
TRBJ2-3 | TRBV29-1 | TRBD2 | few | CSVAFSGKADTQYF | TGCAGCGTTGCGTTCAGCGGGAAGGCAGATACGCAGTATTTT
TRBJ2-3 | TRBV4-1 | - | - | CASSQKEGATDTQYF | TGCGCCAGCAGCCAAAAGGAAGGGGCCACAGATACGCAGTATTTT
TRBJ1-1 | TRBV6-6 | TRBD1 | few | CASSLRDSRNTEAFF | TGTGCCAGCAGTCTCCGGGACAGCCGAAACACTGAAGCTTTCTTT
TRBJ2-3 | TRBV7-9 | - | many | CASSPRDGSDTQYF | TGTGCCAGCAGCCCGCGGGACGGTTCAGATACGCAGTATTTT
TRBJ2-2 | TRBV11-2 | - | few | CASSYPRGYSGELFF | TGTGCCAGCAGCTACCCGAGGGGGTACTCCGGGGAGCTGTTTTTT
TRBJ2-1 | TRBV11-3 | TRBD1 | many | CASSLDQSGTGSYNEQFF | TGTGCCAGCAGCTTAGACCAATCCGGGACAGGGTCCTACAATGAGCAGTTCTTC
TRBJ1-2 | TRBV20-1 | TRBD1 | many | CSATGDYGYTF | TGCAGTGCAACAGGGGACTATGGCTACACCTTC
TRBJ2-3 | TRBV6-2/TRBV6-3 | - | many | CASREPSDTQYF | TGTGCCAGCAGGGAACCCTCAGATACGCAGTATTTT
TRBJ2-7 | TRBV7-2 | TRBD2 | few | CASSLHGSGAYEQYF | TGTGCCAGCAGCTTACATGGCAGCGGGGCATACGAGCAGTACTTC
TRBJ2-3 | TRBV7-8 | - | - | CASSWRRDRGSTDTQYF | TGTGCCAGCAGCTGGAGGCGGGACAGAGGTAGCACAGATACGCAGTATTTT
TRBJ1-6 | TRBV20-1 | - | - | CSARDPFTGRYNSPLHF | TGCAGTGCTAGAGATCCGTTTACAGGGCGCTATAATTCACCCCTCCACTTT
TRBJ1-2 | TRBV20-1 | - | few | CSAAYGYTF | TGCAGTGCCGCCTATGGCTACACCTTC
TRBJ2-1 | TRBV14 | - | few | CASSQDHAGYSTEQFF | TGTGCCAGCAGCCAAGATCATGCAGGGTATTCAACTGAGCAGTTCTTC
TRBJ2-7 | TRBV16 | TRBD1 | - | CASSQSSTGTSEQYF | TGTGCCAGCAGCCAATCTTCGACAGGGACCTCCGAGCAGTACTTC
TRBJ2-3 | TRBV20-1 | - | few | CSASLDSRGSGTQYF | TGCAGTGCTTCACTCGACAGCCGTGGGTCGGGTACGCAGTATTTT
TRBJ1-3 | TRBV11-2 | - | - | CASSEVGTSPSGNTIYF | TGTGCCAGCAGCGAAGTAGGTACGAGTCCCTCTGGAAACACCATATATTTT